There are many counts of the clone carrying this T cell receptor (beta chain). Its antigen remains unknown. This sample is part of a study of CD8+CD57+ T cells in acquired aplastic anemia. The wider study: Sorted CD4+ and CD8+ cells gave a mean 3.2 ug DNA, range roughly 0.18 to 30 ug. Study outcomes and limitations: Sharing between patients and controls was observed for twenty-nine CD8+ CDR3 sequences. Significant differences in CD8+ Simpson's diversity were not observed between patients and controls.

The use of genomic DNA as template underpinned the TCR beta VDJ and CDR3 profiling. TCRdb itself ran the reads through MiXCR, one entry per CDR3 protein. This table holds 90,000 to 130,000 distinct CDR3 sequences, around 50% found once. The material sequenced was sorted CD4+, CD8+, or CD8+CD57+ T cells (not recorded which) from PBMCs. The receptor was isolated from a human donor in good health, serving as a control.

The CDR3 is CASSSQGMNTEAFF. CDR3 nucleotide sequence: TGTGCCAGCAGCTCGCAGGGGATGAACACTGAAGCTTTCTTT. The chain joins TRBV5-6 to TRBJ1-1; a weak D match, TRBD1 (6 bases). Germline CDR1 SGHDT, CDR2 YYEEEE. The CDR3 consists of 14 residues. V lost 3 bases and J lost 0, with 9 bases in between.